This TCR beta chain was documented in a study of shared clonotypes between healthy human individuals. Germline V gene data show CDR1 as SNHLY and CDR2 as FYNNEI. This CDR3 is built from 13 residues. Clones were sequenced by immunoSEQ multiplex PCR, and TCRdb holds only the in-frame ones, with some missing. The data show about 2.5 million clones, less than 95% seen once. Comments on this clone: Its antigen is currently unknown.

General study results and limits: In a handful of donors, approximately 5% of naive CD4 clonotypes appeared in common. Memory subsets generally showed lower estimated richness than naive subsets. Only blood samples were collected, and tissue repertoires likely differ. In contrast to clonotypes shared by all four donors, non-shared clonotypes had lower generation probabilities.

The specimen sequenced was naive CD4+ T cells from PBMCs. The subset was: CD45RA+ positively selected. The rearrangement links TRBV2 to TRBJ1-4; D is ambiguous. The DNA matches TRBJ2-2 better at its end, which makes the J call doubtful. The origin of this receptor is a man between 18 and 35 years old in good health. Some clones in this sample may be carry-over from other donors' samples. CDR3 DNA: TGTGCCAGCAGTGAAGCGCTTCGGGGGGAGCTGTTTTTT. Its translation: CASSEALRGELFF.